Each of the 21 T cell receptor beta chains below was sequenced from the same sample in a study of blood T cell repertoires in COVID-19. Assay: immunoSEQ multiplex PCR; the TCRdb copy retains only in-frame clones and omits some. The profile shows about 160,000 clones, over 75% of them singletons. Sequencing input: PBMCs or T cells enriched from blood (not recorded which). These receptors were taken from a woman aged 40-49 years with acute COVID-19.

The V gene is TRBV9, the J gene TRBJ2-3; the D is unclear. CDR3 size: 14 residues. From germline, CDR1 is SGDLS and CDR2 YYNGEE. The V end lost 3 bases, the J end lost 4 bases, and 12 bases lay between the germline ends. CDR3 sequence: CASSASPLPDTQYF. The CDR3 DNA reads TGTGCCAGCAGCGCGAGTCCCCTGCCAGATACGCAGTATTTT.

This clone has a count of ten or more. The J gene is TRBJ1-1, the V gene TRBV4-1, with 9 bases lining up with TRBD1. The CDR3 is made up of 17 amino acids. The junction had 10 bases not matched to a gene; V was cut back by 4 bases and J by 1 base. CDR1 and CDR2 (germline): MGHRA, YSYEKL. The chain's CDR3 is CASSPPGQGMGNTEAFF. CDR3 DNA sequence: TGCGCCAGCAGCCCGCCAGGACAGGGGATGGGGAACACTGAAGCTTTCTTT.

The V call is TRBV7-9, the J call TRBJ1-2, with D possibly matching TRBD1 (6 bases). CDR1 is SEHNR, CDR2 FQNEAQ, per germline (reference sequence). The CDR3 totals 15 residues. Trimming removed 1 base from V and 4 bases from J, with 13 bases in between. CDR3 sequence (DNA): TGTGCCAGCAGCTTAGATGGACAGCGACCCTATGGCTACACCTTC. It codes for CASSLDGQRPYGYTF.

CDR3 in amino acids: CASRLERETQYF. The CDR3 DNA sequence: TGTGCCAGCAGGCTGGAGCGAGAGACCCAGTACTTC. The rearrangement joins TRBV2 to TRBJ2-5; D is unresolved. The CDR3 runs to 12 residues. Trimming left V 6 bases short and J 4 bases short, with 9 bases between. The germline CDR1 and CDR2 sequences are SNHLY and FYNNEI. Combining the CDR3 with reference TRBV2 and TRBJ2-5 gives the whole variable domain EPEVTQTPSHQVTQMGQEVILRCVPISNHLYFYWYRQILGQKVEFLVSFYNNEISEKSEIFDDQFSVERPDGSNFTLKIRSTKLEDSAMYFCASRLERETQYFGPGTRLLVL.

The CDR3 loop is CASSPRVLAPETQYF. DNA for the CDR3: TGTGCCAGCAGCCCGCGCGTTCTAGCGCCAGAGACCCAGTACTTC. V usage is TRBV3-1 (or the pseudogene TRBV3-2) and J usage is TRBJ2-5; tentative D call: TRBD2 (6 bases). Germline values: CDR1 LGHDT, CDR2 YNNKEL (reference sequence). The V and J ends lost 4 bases and 4 bases respectively, with 16 bases between them. CDR3 length: 15 residues.

The V call is TRBV12-5, the J call TRBJ2-5; 11 bases agree with TRBD2. Germline values: CDR1 LGHNT, CDR2 FRNRAP. The CDR3 covers 17 residues. The J segment lost 5 bases and the V segment lost 0 bases, leaving 8 bases of the junction unmatched. DNA of the CDR3: TGTGCTAGTGGTTTGGTATTAGCGGGAGGGTTGGGGGAGACCCAGTACTTC. As protein: CASGLVLAGGLGETQYF.

The gene calls are TRBV28 and TRBJ1-1, with a weak D call TRBD1 (5 bases). Between the trimmed V and J ends, which lost 3 bases and 7 bases, there was a span of 15 bases. This CDR3 comprises 14 residues. The germline gives CDR1 MDHEN, CDR2 SYDVKM. The chain's CDR3 is CASSFTPGGVEAFF. In nucleotides, the CDR3 is TGTGCCAGCAGTTTTACACCCGGGGGGGTTGAAGCTTTCTTT.

V usage is TRBV3-1 (or the pseudogene TRBV3-2) and J usage is TRBJ2-3; 12 positions agree with TRBD2. J lost 4 bases, V lost 1 base, and 3 bases had no gene match. Germline values: CDR1 LGHDT, CDR2 YNNKEL (reference sequence). The CDR3 is 16 amino acids. The CDR3 region has the DNA TGTGCCAGCAGCCAAGGACTAGCGGGAGCCCCAGATACGCAGTATTTT. Translating it yields CASSQGLAGAPDTQYF.

This clone has just a few counts. The gene calls are TRBV5-1 and TRBJ1-6, with 9 bases lining up with TRBD1. CDR3 length: 14 amino acids. CDR1 and CDR2 (germline): SGHRS, YFSETQ. J gave up 10 bases and V 4 bases, and 6 bases lay outside the gene matches. CDR3 sequence reads: CASSTGQGTSPLHF. The CDR3 DNA is TGCGCCAGCAGCACGGGACAGGGAACGTCACCCCTCCACTTT.

This rearrangement joins TRBV2 to TRBJ1-4; D is perhaps TRBD1 (5 bases). CDR1 and CDR2 from the germline V gene are SNHLY and FYNNEI. This CDR3 spans 14 amino acids. Trimming cost V 6 bases and J 10 bases, with 18 bases left between them. CDR3 DNA sequence: TGTGCCAGCAGCCTAGGACGGGGGGATTCAAAACTGTTTTTT. It specifies CASSLGRGDSKLFF.

This chain joins TRBV5-1 and TRBJ1-4; possible D gene TRBD1, 6 bases. Germline lookup yields CDR1 SGHRS and CDR2 YFSETQ. V lost 0 bases and J 6 bases, leaving 15 bases between the germline ends. The CDR3 has 16 residues. DNA for the CDR3: TGCGCCAGCAGCTTGGGCAGACAGGAAGGACATGAAAAACTGTTTTTT. Its protein is CASSLGRQEGHEKLFF. The whole variable domain, filled in from reference TRBV5-1 and TRBJ1-4, reads KAGVTQTPRYLIKTRGQQVTLSCSPISGHRSVSWYQQTPGQGLQFLFEYFSETQRNKGNFPGRFSGRQFSNSRSEMNVSTLELGDSALYLCASSLGRQEGHEKLFFGSGTQLSVL.

The chain couples TRBV2 to TRBJ2-3; the match to TRBD1 covers 7 bases. The CDR3 sequence is 17 residues long. V shed 0 bases, J shed 2 bases, and the junction held 8 bases outside the gene matches. Germline CDR1 and CDR2: SNHLY and FYNNEI. DNA for the CDR3: TGTGCCAGCAGTGAAGCGGATCCCGGGACAGTCACAGATACGCAGTATTTT. Translation gives CASSEADPGTVTDTQYF.

The V and J genes are TRBV11-1 and TRBJ1-1; D gene unclear. This CDR3 spans 16 amino acids. V was shortened by 4 bases and J by 8 bases, with 23 bases between the two germline ends. CDR1 and CDR2 (germline): SGHAT, FQDESV (reference sequence). In nucleotides, the CDR3 is TGTGCCAGCAGCTCGACCGCTTATCCCCTGATGAGGGAAGCTTTCTTT. The encoded protein is CASSSTAYPLMREAFF.

V gene TRBV5-1 combines with J gene TRBJ2-2; the D gene is possibly TRBD1 (6 bases). This CDR3 comprises 15 residues. Germline assignment: CDR1 SGHRS and CDR2 YFSETQ. Trimming left V 0 bases short and J 3 bases short, with 9 bases between. The CDR3, as DNA: TGCGCCAGCAGCTTGGAGGCAGGGGACACCGGGGAGCTGTTTTTT. Translated, it gives CASSLEAGDTGELFF.

V usage is TRBV14 and J usage is TRBJ1-6; 7 bases map to TRBD1. The V and J ends lost 4 bases and 10 bases, in that order; junction bases with no gene match: 16. The length of the CDR3 is 17 residues. Germline CDR1 and CDR2: SGHDN and FVKESK. This CDR3 is CASSPTNRGKSRSPLHF. The CDR3 DNA reads as TGTGCCAGCAGCCCCACCAACAGGGGAAAGAGCCGGTCACCCCTCCACTTT.

The chain couples TRBV5-1 to TRBJ2-2, with 8 nucleotides matching TRBD2. Germline loops: CDR1 SGHRS, CDR2 YFSETQ. J lost 0 bases, V lost 4 bases, and 5 bases had no gene match. This CDR3 has 16 amino acids. The CDR3 reads CASSTVAGPNTGELFF. The CDR3 DNA reads TGCGCCAGCAGCACTGTAGCGGGGCCGAACACCGGGGAGCTGTTTTTT. The whole variable domain, remainder taken from reference TRBV5-1 and TRBJ2-2, is KAGVTQTPRYLIKTRGQQVTLSCSPISGHRSVSWYQQTPGQGLQFLFEYFSETQRNKGNFPGRFSGRQFSNSRSEMNVSTLELGDSALYLCASSTVAGPNTGELFFGEGSRLTVL.

The chain has TRBV27 and TRBJ1-1, with 7 bases identical to TRBD1. CDR1 is MNHEY and CDR2 is SMNVEV in the germline V gene (reference sequence). The CDR3 is made up of 14 amino acids. After removal of 6 bases from V and 0 bases from J, the junction contained 4 bases not matched to a gene. The CDR3 loop reads CASSGDSMNTEAFF. The CDR3 bases are TGTGCCAGCAGCGGGGACAGCATGAACACTGAAGCTTTCTTT.

The V call is TRBV4-2, the J call TRBJ1-2, with TRBD1 identical over 10 bases. CDR1 is LGHNA, CDR2 YNFKEQ, per germline. The CDR3 totals 15 residues. Trimming took 2 bases from V and 13 from J; bases not matched to a gene: 13. In DNA form, the CDR3 reads TGTGCCAGCAGCCAACCAGGGACAGGGGATGTGGATCTCACCTTC. Its translation: CASSQPGTGDVDLTF.

Comment on this clone: An end of the junction differs from the germline gene, which may be a read error. This rearrangement joins TRBV7-7 to TRBJ2-1; TRBD2 aligns across 9 bases. This CDR3 has 14 amino acids. Germline CDR1 reads SSHAT; CDR2 reads FNYEAQ (reference sequence). The CDR3 here is CASSPLASGKEQFF. As DNA, the CDR3 is TGTGCTAGCAGCCCCCTGGCTAGCGGGAAGGAGCAGTTCTTC.

The rearrangement uses TRBV5-1 and TRBJ2-3; D possibly corresponds to TRBD2 (6 bases). There are 16 residues in the CDR3. Trimming removed 0 bases from V and 2 bases from J, with 13 bases in between. The germline V gene encodes CDR1 SGHRS and CDR2 YFSETQ. The CDR3 nucleotides are TGCGCCAGCAGCTTGGAGGGCGGGGATTTCACAGATACGCAGTATTTT. Its protein is CASSLEGGDFTDTQYF.

V gene TRBV27 combines with J gene TRBJ2-1; 7 bases match TRBD2. The CDR3 extends over 15 amino acids. J was trimmed by 8 bases and V by 0 bases; bases with no gene match: 7. Germline V lookup: CDR1 MNHEY, CDR2 SMNVEV (reference sequence). DNA for the CDR3: TGTGCCAGCAGTTTATCCTGGGAGGGGTATGATGAGCAGTTCTTC. Its translation is CASSLSWEGYDEQFF.